These 25 T cell receptor beta chains were sequenced from one sample in a study of shared clonotypes between healthy human individuals. TCRdb's copy holds only in-frame clones and misses some; the assay was immunoSEQ multiplex PCR. Among about 510,000 clones listed, around 96% were seen once. The sequencing sample was made of naive CD4+ T cells sorted from blood. Subset denoted: CD45RA+ positively selected. Source of these receptors: a woman in her twenties or thirties in good health.

The chain employs TRBV5-6 and TRBJ1-1; D may be TRBD1 (5 bases). Germline values: CDR1 SGHDT, CDR2 YYEEEE. V gave up 2 bases and J gave up 1 base, with 12 bases separating them. The CDR3 runs to 15 residues. The CDR3 nucleotides read TGTGCCAGCAGCTTTTATGGGGCCTCGAACACTGAAGCTTTCTTT. It specifies CASSFYGASNTEAFF. The full variable domain, completed using reference TRBV5-6 and TRBJ1-1, is DAGVTQSPTHLIKTRGQQVTLRCSPKSGHDTVSWYQQALGQGPQFIFQYYEEEERQRGNFPDRFSGHQFPNYSSELNVNALLLGDSALYLCASSFYGASNTEAFFGQGTRLTVV.

The chain couples TRBV15 to TRBJ1-4, with D possibly TRBD1 on 5 matching bases. CDR3 length: 14 amino acids. CDR1 is LNHNV, CDR2 YYDKDF, per germline (reference sequence). V was shortened by 2 bases and J by 8 bases, with 12 bases between the two germline ends. Here the CDR3 reads CATSRQGSGEKLFF. The CDR3 region has the DNA TGTGCCACCAGCAGACAGGGTTCTGGGGAAAAACTGTTTTTT. The variable domain in full, completed from reference TRBV15 and TRBJ1-4, reads DAMVIQNPRYQVTQFGKPVTLSCSQTLNHNVMYWYQQKSSQAPKLLFHYYDKDFNNEADTPDNFQSRRPNTSFCFLDIRSPGLGDTAMYLCATSRQGSGEKLFFGSGTQLSVL.

The chain has TRBV28 and TRBJ2-7; 7 bases fit TRBD2. CDR3 length: 13 residues. Germline V lookup: CDR1 MDHEN, CDR2 SYDVKM. For the CDR3, the DNA is TGTGCTTCCGGACTAGGACGGATCTACGAGCAGTACTTC. Translated, it gives CASGLGRIYEQYF.

The gene calls are TRBV28 and TRBJ2-1; 16 bases agree with TRBD2. Germline V CDR1 and CDR2: MDHEN, SYDVKM. After removal of 5 bases from V and 4 bases from J, the junction contained 14 bases not matched to a gene. This CDR3 is 20 amino acids long. CDR3 loop: CASSIRPGLAGGRRYNEQFF. The CDR3 region has the DNA TGTGCCAGCAGTATCCGTCCGGGACTAGCGGGAGGGAGGCGGTACAATGAGCAGTTCTTC.

The chain uses TRBV5-4 and TRBJ2-5; 7 positions match TRBD2. The J call may be wrong; the DNA end is better matched by TRBJ2-7. The germline V gene encodes CDR1 SGHNT and CDR2 YYREEE (reference sequence). This CDR3 comprises 15 residues. The CDR3 DNA sequence: TGTGCCAGCAGCTTGGCCGGTGGGAGGGCCCACGAGCAGTACTTC. It codes for CASSLAGGRAHEQYF.

The rearrangement joins TRBV19 to TRBJ2-1; TRBD2 matches 9 bases. V trimming: 2 bases; J trimming: 3 bases; junction bases outside the gene matches: 2. The CDR3 is 15 residues long. The germline CDR1 and CDR2 sequences are LNHDA and SQIVND (reference sequence). CDR3 nucleotides: TGTGCCAGTAGTATACTAGCGGGGATCTACAATGAGCAGTTCTTC. Residues: CASSILAGIYNEQFF. The entire variable domain, with the rest obtained from reference TRBV19 and TRBJ2-1, is as follows: DGGITQSPKYLFRKEGQNVTLSCEQNLNHDAMYWYRQDPGQGLRLIYYSQIVNDFQKGDIAEGYSVSREKKESFPLTVTSAQKNPTAFYLCASSILAGIYNEQFFGPGTRLTVL.

V usage is TRBV2 and J usage is TRBJ2-1, with 12 bases fitting TRBD2. The length of the CDR3 is 14 residues. The V and J ends lost 6 bases and 6 bases, in that order; junction bases with no gene match: 3. The V gene's germline CDR1 is SNHLY and CDR2 FYNNEI. CDR3 in amino acids: CASRRTSGVNEQFF. CDR3 sequence (DNA): TGTGCCAGCAGAAGGACTAGCGGGGTCAATGAGCAGTTCTTC.

This clone was seen just once. The V call is TRBV7-2, the J call TRBJ1-5, with unresolved D. In germline, CDR1 is SGHTA, CDR2 FQGNSA. Trimming left V 5 bases short and J 2 bases short, with 13 bases between. This CDR3 contains 15 residues. In DNA form, the CDR3 reads TGTGCCAGCAGCCTCCGGGTTGCGGGCAATCAGCCCCAGCATTTT. This sequence encodes CASSLRVAGNQPQHF.

The J gene is TRBJ2-7, the V gene TRBV27; D ambiguous. In germline, CDR1 is MNHEY, CDR2 SMNVEV (reference sequence). The V gene lost 4 bases and the J gene lost 0 bases, with 10 bases spanning the gap. CDR3 length: 14 amino acids. Here the CDR3 reads CASSSDPYSYEQYF. CDR3 nucleotide sequence: TGTGCCAGCAGTTCTGATCCATACTCCTACGAGCAGTACTTC.

The chain joins TRBV18 to TRBJ1-1, with 10 bases aligning to TRBD1. The CDR3 extends over 16 amino acids. Trimming cost V 6 bases and J 3 bases; bases outside gene matches: 10. Germline V gives CDR1 KGHSH, CDR2 LQKENI. The CDR3 here is CASSWTGGNGDTEAFF. The CDR3 coding sequence is TGTGCCAGCTCCTGGACAGGGGGTAACGGGGACACTGAAGCTTTCTTT.

The chain links TRBV2 to TRBJ2-1; 7 bases fit TRBD2. CDR1 and CDR2 from the germline V gene are SNHLY and FYNNEI. There are 14 residues in the CDR3. Germline trimming cut 10 bases from V and 3 bases from J; bases unmatched to any gene: 9. The CDR3 spells CANRGGGNYNEQFF. As DNA, the CDR3 is TGTGCCAATAGGGGCGGGGGAAACTACAATGAGCAGTTCTTC.

The chain employs TRBV19 and TRBJ1-2; 8 bases are a match to TRBD1. This CDR3 has 13 residues. J was trimmed by 5 bases and V by 7 bases; bases with no gene match: 6. From germline, CDR1 is LNHDA and CDR2 SQIVND (reference sequence). As DNA, the CDR3 is TGTGCCAGTATGCCCGGACAGGGATATGGCTACACCTTC. Residues: CASMPGQGYGYTF.

This clone was counted once. This chain uses TRBV5-2 with TRBJ2-7; the table's D call of TRBD2 was not tested on the DNA. TRBV5-2 has pseudogene status. The CDR3 contains 17 residues. The CDR3, as DNA: TGTGCCAGCAGCCAAGATAGGGTGGTAGCGCAACCCTACGAGCAGTACTTC. Its translation: CASSQDRVVAQPYEQYF.

The chain combines TRBV10-3 with TRBJ1-2; D is undetermined. CDR3 length equals 14 residues. V was pared by 6 bases and J by 4 bases, with 15 bases between. CDR1 is ENHRY and CDR2 is SYGVKD in the germline V gene. CDR3 nucleotides: TGTGCCATCAGCCCCGGAGAGGCGACCTATGGCTACACCTTC. Its protein product is CAISPGEATYGYTF.

The V gene is TRBV29-1, the J gene TRBJ2-7; 15 nucleotides agree with TRBD2. The germline V gene has CDR1 SQVTM and CDR2 ANQGSEA. This CDR3 region has 16 residues. Trimming cost V 0 bases and J 6 bases; bases outside gene matches: 6. The DNA of the CDR3 is TGCAGCGTTGAAGACCGGACTAGCGGGAGGGCCGCCGAGCAGTACTTC. Translated, it gives CSVEDRTSGRAAEQYF.

The chain employs TRBV7-9 and TRBJ1-1; 9 bases line up with TRBD1. The V gene end was trimmed by 5 bases and the J gene end by 2 bases; junction bases not matched to a gene: 6. Germline V gene lookup returns CDR1 SEHNR and CDR2 FQNEAQ (reference sequence). The CDR3 is 15 residues long. The CDR3 protein is CASSPQGQGNTEAFF. The CDR3 coding sequence is TGTGCCAGCAGCCCCCAGGGACAGGGTAACACTGAAGCTTTCTTT.

In its sample, this clone was seen once. The chain couples TRBV10-3 to TRBJ2-2; no clear D. This CDR3 spans 16 amino acids. Deletions cut 5 bases from V and 3 bases from J, with 16 bases between. Germline loops: CDR1 ENHRY, CDR2 SYGVKD. The CDR3 DNA follows: TGTGCCATCAGTCCAGCAGGCGACTCTTACACCGGGGAGCTGTTTTTT. It codes for CAISPAGDSYTGELFF.

The chain carries TRBV6-6 and TRBJ2-7; D ambiguous. Germline V gene lookup returns CDR1 MNHNY and CDR2 SVGAGI (reference sequence). Trimming pared 2 bases from V and 3 bases from J, leaving 14 bases between. The length of the CDR3 is 15 residues. CDR3 loop: CASSYDSQKIYEQYF. The CDR3 DNA reads as TGTGCCAGCAGTTACGATTCCCAGAAGATCTACGAGCAGTACTTC.

DNA of the CDR3: TGTGCCAGCAGTTACGCGGGAGAGGGAGAGACCCAGTACTTC. As protein: CASSYAGEGETQYF. V and J are TRBV6-5 and TRBJ2-5, with TRBD2 matching over 7 bases. The trim removed 2 bases at V and 4 bases at J, leaving 4 bases unmatched. Germline CDR1 reads MNHEY; CDR2 reads SVGAGI. This CDR3 is 14 amino acids long.

The rearrangement joins TRBV7-2 to TRBJ2-7; no definite D call. There are 13 residues in the CDR3. Germline V lookup: CDR1 SGHTA, CDR2 FQGNSA. Deletions cut 1 base from V and 5 bases from J, with 9 bases between. CDR3 region: CASSLDLADEQYF. As DNA, the CDR3 is TGTGCCAGCAGCTTAGATCTTGCGGACGAGCAGTACTTC.

The rearrangement uses TRBV2 and TRBJ2-6, with D possibly TRBD2 on 6 matching bases. The CDR3 extends over 16 amino acids. Per germline, CDR1 SNHLY and CDR2 FYNNEI. The V and J ends lost 11 bases and 0 bases respectively, with 17 bases between them. CDR3 loop: CARRRAVYSGANVLTF. In nucleotides, the CDR3 is TGTGCCCGCCGGAGGGCGGTATACTCTGGGGCCAACGTCCTGACTTTC.

The CDR3 sequence: CATSRGLAGGPGNEQFF. CDR3 DNA: TGTGCCACCAGCAGAGGGCTAGCGGGAGGGCCGGGTAATGAGCAGTTCTTC. The chain links TRBV15 to TRBJ2-1; 12 bases fit TRBD2. Germline CDR1 LNHNV, CDR2 YYDKDF (reference sequence). The CDR3 consists of 17 residues. V trimming: 1 base; J trimming: 7 bases; junction bases outside the gene matches: 8. The entire variable domain, with the rest obtained from reference TRBV15 and TRBJ2-1, is as follows: DAMVIQNPRYQVTQFGKPVTLSCSQTLNHNVMYWYQQKSSQAPKLLFHYYDKDFNNEADTPDNFQSRRPNTSFCFLDIRSPGLGDTAMYLCATSRGLAGGPGNEQFFGPGTRLTVL.

This clone was seen a single time. V usage is TRBV19 and J usage is TRBJ1-5; D gene uncertain. CDR3 size: 12 residues. V was cut by 5 bases and J by 4 bases, with 6 bases left in between. Germline CDR1 LNHDA, CDR2 SQIVND (reference sequence). In DNA, the CDR3 is TGTGCCAGTAGTTGGAGTAATCAGCCCCAGCATTTT. It encodes CASSWSNQPQHF.

The genes are TRBV10-2 and TRBJ2-7; 7 bases fit TRBD2. CDR3 length: 14 residues. With 3 bases clipped from V and 0 bases from J, the junction kept 2 bases outside the gene matches. CDR1 is WSHSY, CDR2 SAAADI, per germline. The CDR3 DNA follows: TGCGCCAGCAGTGATGGCGGGAGCTCCTACGAGCAGTACTTC. As protein: CASSDGGSSYEQYF.

V gene TRBV27 combines with J gene TRBJ2-7; D uncertain. The V gene lost 5 bases and the J gene lost 3 bases, with 11 bases spanning the gap. From germline, CDR1 is MNHEY and CDR2 SMNVEV (reference sequence). The CDR3 has 13 residues. The CDR3 DNA is TGTGCCAGCAGTAGAAGTGGCCGCTACGAGCAGTACTTC. It encodes CASSRSGRYEQYF.